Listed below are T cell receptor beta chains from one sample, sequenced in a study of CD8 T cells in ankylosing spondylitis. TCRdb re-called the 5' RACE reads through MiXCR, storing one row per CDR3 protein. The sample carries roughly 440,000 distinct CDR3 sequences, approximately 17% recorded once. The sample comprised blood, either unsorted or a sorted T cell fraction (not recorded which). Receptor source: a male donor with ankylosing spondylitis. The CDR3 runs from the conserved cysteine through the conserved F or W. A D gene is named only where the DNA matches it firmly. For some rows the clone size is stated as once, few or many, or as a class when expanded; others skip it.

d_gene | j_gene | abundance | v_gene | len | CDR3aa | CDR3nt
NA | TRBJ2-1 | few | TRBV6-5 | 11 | CASSRSNEQFF | TGTGCCAGCTCTAGGTCCAATGAGCAGTTCTTC
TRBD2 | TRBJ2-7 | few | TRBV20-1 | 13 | CSARTSGSGEQYF | TGCAGTGCTAGGACTAGCGGGAGTGGAGAGCAGTACTTC
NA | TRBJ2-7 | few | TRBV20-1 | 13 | CSATPGGLSEQYF | TGCAGTGCTACCCCGGGGGGCCTTTCCGAGCAGTACTTC
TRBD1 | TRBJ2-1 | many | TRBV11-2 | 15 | CASSSGTGGSNEQFF | TGTGCCAGCAGCTCGGGGACAGGGGGGAGCAATGAGCAGTTCTTC
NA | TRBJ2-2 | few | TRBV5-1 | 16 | CASSTSGTEYTGELFF | TGCGCCAGCAGCACGAGCGGGACAGAGTACACCGGGGAGCTGTTTTTT
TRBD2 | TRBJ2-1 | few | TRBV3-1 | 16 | CASSQGSSGAYNEQFF | TGTGCCAGCAGCCAAGGGTCTAGCGGGGCCTACAATGAGCAGTTCTTC
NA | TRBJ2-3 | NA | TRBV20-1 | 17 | CSASWQGGPHSTDTQYF | TGCAGTGCTAGCTGGCAGGGTGGGCCCCATAGTACAGATACGCAGTATTTT
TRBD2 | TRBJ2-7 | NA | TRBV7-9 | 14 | CASSFAAGGTEQYF | TGTGCCAGCAGCTTCGCGGCGGGGGGGACCGAGCAGTACTTC
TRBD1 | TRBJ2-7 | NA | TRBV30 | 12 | CAWNTGAGEQYF | TGTGCCTGGAACACAGGGGCGGGCGAGCAGTACTTC
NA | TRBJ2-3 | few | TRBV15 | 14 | CATSRGGVDYTQYF | TGTGCCACCAGCAGAGGTGGGGTAGATTATACGCAGTATTTT
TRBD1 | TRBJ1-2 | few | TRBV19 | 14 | CASSTAGTVYGYTF | TGTGCCAGTAGTACCGCCGGGACAGTTTATGGCTACACCTTC
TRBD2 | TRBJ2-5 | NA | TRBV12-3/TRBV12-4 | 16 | CASSPTGLAAQETQYF | TGTGCCAGCAGTCCCACGGGACTAGCGGCCCAAGAGACCCAGTACTTC
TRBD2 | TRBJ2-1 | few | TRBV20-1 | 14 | CSATASGPYNEQFF | TGCAGTGCTACGGCTAGCGGACCCTACAATGAGCAGTTCTTC
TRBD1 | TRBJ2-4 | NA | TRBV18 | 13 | CASSPDDRGIQYF | TGTGCCAGCTCACCTGATGACAGGGGCATTCAGTACTTC
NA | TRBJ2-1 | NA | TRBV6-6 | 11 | CASSYLGEQFF | TGTGCCAGCAGTTACTTGGGTGAGCAGTTCTTC
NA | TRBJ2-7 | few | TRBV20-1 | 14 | CSASGIGLSYEQYF | TGCAGTGCTAGTGGGATAGGATTATCCTACGAGCAGTACTTC
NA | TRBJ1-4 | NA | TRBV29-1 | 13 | CSVEGGPNEKLFF | TGCAGCGTGGAGGGGGGACCAAATGAAAAACTGTTTTTT
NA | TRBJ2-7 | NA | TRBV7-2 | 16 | CASSPLRGASSYEQYF | TGTGCCAGCAGCCCGCTCAGGGGCGCGAGCTCCTACGAGCAGTACTTC
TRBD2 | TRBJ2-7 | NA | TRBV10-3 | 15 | CATWKTSGTSYEQYF | TGTGCCACCTGGAAAACTAGCGGGACCTCCTACGAGCAGTACTTC
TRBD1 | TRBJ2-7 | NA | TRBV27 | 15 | CASRSWGTGFNEQYF | TGTGCCAGCAGGTCGTGGGGGACAGGTTTTAACGAGCAGTACTTC
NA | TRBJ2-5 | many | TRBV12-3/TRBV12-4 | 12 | CASSYIQETQYF | TGTGCCAGCAGTTACATACAAGAGACCCAGTACTTC
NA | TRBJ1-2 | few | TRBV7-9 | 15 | CASSLASQPNYGYTF | TGTGCCAGCAGCTTAGCTTCCCAGCCCAACTATGGCTACACCTTC
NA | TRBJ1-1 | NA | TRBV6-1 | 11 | CASTLPFEAFF | TGTGCCAGCACTTTACCCTTTGAAGCTTTCTTT
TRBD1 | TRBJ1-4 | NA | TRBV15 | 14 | CATSRGTGNEKLFF | TGTGCCACCAGCAGAGGGACAGGAAATGAAAAACTGTTTTTT
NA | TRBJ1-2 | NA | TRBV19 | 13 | CASSIRNNDGYTF | TGTGCCAGTAGTATACGGAACAACGATGGCTACACCTTC
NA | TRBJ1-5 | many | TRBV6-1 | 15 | CASSPRDGVNQPQHF | TGTGCCAGCAGTCCCCGGGACGGGGTCAATCAGCCCCAGCATTTT
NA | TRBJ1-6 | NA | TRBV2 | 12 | CASSEAISPLHF | TGTGCCAGCAGTGAAGCTATCTCACCCCTCCACTTT
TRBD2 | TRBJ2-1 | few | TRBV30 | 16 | CAWRRVGPGGSNEQFF | TGTGCCTGGAGAAGGGTAGGCCCGGGAGGGTCAAATGAGCAGTTCTTC
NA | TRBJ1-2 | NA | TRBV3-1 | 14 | CASSQAPGFYGYTF | TGTGCCAGCAGCCAAGCCCCGGGATTCTATGGCTACACCTTC
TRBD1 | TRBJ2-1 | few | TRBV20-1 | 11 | CSAYRGNEQFF | TGCAGTGCTTACAGGGGGAATGAGCAGTTCTTC
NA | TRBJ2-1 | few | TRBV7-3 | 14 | CASSLTGTYNEQFF | TGTGCCAGCAGCTTAACGGGAACCTACAATGAGCAGTTCTTC
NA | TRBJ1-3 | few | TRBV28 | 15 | CASSPRGRLGNTIYF | TGTGCCAGCAGTCCGCGGGGGAGACTTGGAAACACCATATATTTT
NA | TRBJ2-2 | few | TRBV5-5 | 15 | CASSQQGSNTGELFF | TGTGCCAGCAGCCAACAGGGTTCGAACACCGGGGAGCTGTTTTTT
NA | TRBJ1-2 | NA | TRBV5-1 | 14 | CASSLEDSFYGYTF | TGCGCCAGCAGCTTGGAGGACAGTTTCTATGGCTACACCTTC